These 3 T cell receptor beta chains came from one sample sequenced in a study of long-term antiretroviral therapy in people with HIV (dated by TCRdb to the early 2020s). The immunoSEQ hsTCRB v3.0 assay was used at survey level resolution for TRB variable region sequencing. TCRdb re-hosts the immuneACCESS table, in-frame sequences only. Its copies lack some clones; in the studies checked, an unresolved V gene accounts for under half of them, and the cause for the rest is not known. Within this sample are roughly 15,000 clones, with about 82% of them counted one time only. The ten largest make up 15% to 20% of the sample. Material: unsorted PBMCs, obtained 1.8 years before starting antiretroviral therapy. All receptors come from a woman in her 40s with HIV.

The chain employs TRBV29-1 and TRBJ2-1, with TRBD2 matching 11 bases. This CDR3 comprises 15 residues. Germline V lookup: CDR1 SQVTM, CDR2 ANQGSEA. The V segment lost 5 bases and the J segment 4 bases; nucleotides outside the gene matches: 7. The CDR3 DNA reads as TGCAGCGTTCGGACTAGCGGGCAATCTTACAATGAGCAGTTCTTC. It codes for CSVRTSGQSYNEQFF.

V and J are TRBV7-8 and TRBJ1-2; no firm D call. CDR1 and CDR2 (germline): SGHVS, FQNEAQ. There are 13 residues in the CDR3. Trimming stripped 2 bases from V and 1 base from J, with 5 bases between. CDR3 residues: CASSLSLNYGYTF. The CDR3 nucleotides read TGTGCCAGCAGCTTATCACTTAACTATGGCTACACCTTC.

This clone was recorded a few times. This CDR3 reads CASRTAGNEQYF. The CDR3 DNA follows: TGTGCCAGCAGAACCGCAGGGAACGAGCAGTACTTC. The chain joins TRBV28 to TRBJ2-7; the D gene is possibly TRBD1 (5 bases). CDR3 length equals 12 residues. Germline-derived CDR1 and CDR2 are MDHEN and SYDVKM. V shed 6 bases and J shed 5 bases, with 11 bases lying between them.